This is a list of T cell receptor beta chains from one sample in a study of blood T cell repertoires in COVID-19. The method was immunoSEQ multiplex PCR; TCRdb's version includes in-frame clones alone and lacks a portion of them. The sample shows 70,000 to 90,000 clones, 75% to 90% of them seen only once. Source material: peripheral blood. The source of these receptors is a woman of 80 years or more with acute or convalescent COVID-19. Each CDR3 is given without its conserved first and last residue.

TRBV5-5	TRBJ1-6	ASRIQGSISPLH
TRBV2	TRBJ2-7	ASGLDRGTYEQY
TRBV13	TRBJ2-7	ASSTTGLAGGTTAPYEQY
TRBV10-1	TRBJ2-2	ASSLGGLAGVDTGELF
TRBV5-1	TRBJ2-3	ASSPSGKITDTQY
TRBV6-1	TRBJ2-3	ASSEFPTSGGTDTQY
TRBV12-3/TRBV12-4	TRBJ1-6	ASSPAGPLH
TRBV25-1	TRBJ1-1	ASGRADTEAF
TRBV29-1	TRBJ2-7	SVEAAYEQY
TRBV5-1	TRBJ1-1	ASRLAAGSYTEAF
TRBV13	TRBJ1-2	ASSLGVGGYT
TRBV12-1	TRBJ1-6	ASSPRPQGRSPLH
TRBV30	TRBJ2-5	AWKRLAGGLGETQY